The T cell receptor (beta chain) under discussion was sequenced for a study of T cells in Graves' hyperthyroidism and ophthalmopathy. General observations from the study: Expanded thyroid clonotypes (above 0.001) were mostly also found in blood. The model forecast ophthalmopathy, anticipating it by a median approximately 6.1 months before onset.

Comment on this clonotype: Its antigen is unknown.

Clinical symptoms, serum thyroxine and TRAb, thyroid ultrasound and orbital computed tomography together formed the diagnostic basis. Out of 10 ml of fresh peripheral blood came the PBMCs. The germline V gene encodes CDR1 DFQATT and CDR2 SNEGSKA (reference sequence). V lost 5 bases and J lost 3; bases outside the gene matches: 2. The CDR3 is 12 amino acids. TCR beta CDR3 sequences were amplified from RNA transcripts. Researchers ran a first-round RT-PCR on the TCR CDR3 using the HTBI primer set. TCRdb called the multiplex PCR reads again in MiXCR, with one record for every CDR3 protein. Of more than 350,000 distinct CDR3 sequences listed, approximately 18% were seen once; the top ten hold approximately 30%.

The TCR was taken from a woman under 40 with Graves' hyperthyroidism that later progressed to Graves' ophthalmopathy. The genes are TRBV20-1 and TRBJ2-5, with TRBD2 matching over 8 bases. Input material: blood. CDR3 in amino acids: CSAPGGKETQYF. For the CDR3, the DNA is TGCAGTGCTCCGGGGGGGAAAGAGACCCAGTACTTC.